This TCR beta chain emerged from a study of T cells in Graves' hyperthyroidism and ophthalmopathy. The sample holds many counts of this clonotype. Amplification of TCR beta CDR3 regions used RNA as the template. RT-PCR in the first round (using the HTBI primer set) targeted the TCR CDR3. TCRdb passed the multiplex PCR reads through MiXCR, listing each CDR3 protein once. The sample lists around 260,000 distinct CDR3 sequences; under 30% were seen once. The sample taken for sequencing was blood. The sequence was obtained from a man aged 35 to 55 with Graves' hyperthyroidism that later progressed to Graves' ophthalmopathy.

CDR3 region: CASTPGLAGGPDEQYF. DNA for the CDR3: TGTGCCAGCACCCCGGGACTAGCGGGAGGGCCTGACGAGCAGTACTTC. V gene TRBV12-3 or TRBV12-4 combines with J gene TRBJ2-7; TRBD2 agrees at 16 bases. V was clipped by 7 bases and J by 5 bases; unmatched bases: 8. This CDR3 comprises 16 residues.